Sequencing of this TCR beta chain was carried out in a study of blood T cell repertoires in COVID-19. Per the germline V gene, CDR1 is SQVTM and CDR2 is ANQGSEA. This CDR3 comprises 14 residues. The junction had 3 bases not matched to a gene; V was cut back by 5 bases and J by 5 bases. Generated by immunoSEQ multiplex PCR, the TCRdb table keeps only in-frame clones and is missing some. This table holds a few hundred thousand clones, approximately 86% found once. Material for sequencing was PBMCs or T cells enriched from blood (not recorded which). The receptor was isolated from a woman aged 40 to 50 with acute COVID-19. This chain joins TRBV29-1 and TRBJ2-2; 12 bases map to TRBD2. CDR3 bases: TGCAGCGTTCGACTAGCGGGAGAAACCGGGGAGCTGTTTTTT. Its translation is CSVRLAGETGELFF.